The clone carrying this T cell receptor (beta chain) is a singleton in its sample. The germline CDR1 and CDR2 sequences are SGHTS and YDEGEE. The V end was cut by 0 bases, the J end by 5 bases, with 14 bases between. The CDR3 runs 15 residues. The data were taken from a study of blood T cell repertoires in COVID-19. Study overall: Material from acute and convalescent COVID-19 was sourced from the United States, Italy and Spain. Nucleic acid was either cDNA or gDNA, and it came from T cells, B-cell-depleted T cells, or PBMCs.

As originally analysed: Amplified reference gene primers provided the basis for estimating nucleated cell counts. The assay was immunoSEQ multiplex PCR, and TCRdb's table has in-frame clones only and misses some. V and J calls and clone size come straight from that table; D and trimming were deduced from the DNA. The sample records some 530,000 clones, 70% to 90% being singletons. This receptor was obtained from a human donor in a cohort sampled during active COVID-19. This chain uses TRBV5-8 with TRBJ1-2; D gene ambiguous. The sample consisted of peripheral blood. CDR3 in amino acids: CASSLEAAGRYGYTF. CDR3 in DNA: TGTGCCAGCAGCTTGGAGGCAGCAGGAAGATATGGCTACACCTTC.